The 30 T cell receptor beta chains below were found in one sample sequenced in a study of memory CD4+ T cells and cytomegalovirus serostatus. Single viable CD3+CD4+CD8-CD45RO+ cells were sorted as the memory CD4+ T cells. Clones were sequenced by immunoSEQ multiplex PCR, and TCRdb holds only the in-frame ones, with some missing. The sample records 45,000 to 60,000 clones, approximately 74% being singletons. Sequencing used memory CD4+ T cells from blood. These receptors came from an adult in good health and CMV-seropositive.

The chain recombines TRBV15 with TRBJ2-7; D gene uncertain. The V gene lost 0 bases and the J gene lost 3 bases, with 6 bases spanning the gap. The CDR3 sequence is 13 residues long. Per germline, CDR1 LNHNV and CDR2 YYDKDF (reference sequence). The CDR3 DNA reads TGTGCCACCAGCAGAGATACCATCTACGAGCAGTACTTC. It encodes CATSRDTIYEQYF.

Worth noting for this clone: The same CDR3 arises from other DNA sequences in this sample as well. The V call is TRBV10-3, the J call TRBJ1-2; no clear D. This CDR3 region has 12 residues. Per the germline V gene, CDR1 is ENHRY and CDR2 is SYGVKD. Trimming shortened V by 0 bases and J by 4 bases, and 3 bases separated the two germline ends. The CDR3 loop reads CAISESGYGYTF. CDR3 DNA: TGTGCCATCAGTGAGTCAGGCTATGGCTACACCTTC.

The rearrangement joins TRBV19 to TRBJ2-1; weak D call: TRBD1 (6 bases). Germline values: CDR1 LNHDA, CDR2 SQIVND (reference sequence). The V end was cut by 4 bases, the J end by 3 bases, with 13 bases between. This CDR3 has 15 amino acids. The CDR3 here is CASSKPQGYYNEQFF. The CDR3 nucleotides read TGTGCCAGTAGTAAGCCCCAGGGGTACTACAATGAGCAGTTCTTC.

The chain has TRBV27 and TRBJ2-7; tentatively, D is TRBD1 (6 bases). The CDR3 is made up of 14 amino acids. The V gene lost 4 bases and the J gene lost 6 bases, with 16 bases spanning the gap. CDR1 and CDR2 from the germline V gene are MNHEY and SMNVEV (reference sequence). CDR3 region: CASSSPGQSPEQYF. The CDR3 region has the DNA TGTGCCAGCAGTTCTCCGGGACAATCCCCCGAGCAGTACTTC.

The V and J genes are TRBV7-9 and TRBJ2-7, with D tentatively TRBD2 (5 bases). V lost 5 bases to trimming and J lost 0 bases, with 11 bases between them. Looked up from germline, CDR1 is SEHNR and CDR2 is FQNEAQ (reference sequence). CDR3 length: 14 residues. The CDR3 DNA reads as TGTGCCAGCAGCGGAGGACGGTACTCCTACGAGCAGTACTTC. It is translated as CASSGGRYSYEQYF.

This chain uses TRBV10-2 with TRBJ1-5; D possibly corresponds to TRBD1 (6 bases). Trimming removed 8 bases at V and 3 bases at J, with 11 bases between. CDR1 and CDR2 (germline): WSHSY, SAAADI. There are 13 residues in the CDR3. The CDR3 loop is CASQGQLNQPQHF. The CDR3 nucleotides read TGCGCCAGCCAAGGACAGCTCAATCAGCCCCAGCATTTT.

J is TRBJ1-5 and V is TRBV29-1; 7 bases align to TRBD1. Germline trimming cut 4 bases from V and 7 bases from J; bases unmatched to any gene: 4. This CDR3 has 12 residues. CDR1 and CDR2 from the germline V gene are SQVTM and ANQGSEA. In DNA, the CDR3 is TGCAGCGTTGGAGGGGGCGGCCAGCCCCAGCATTTT. Translation gives CSVGGGGQPQHF. The whole variable domain, remainder taken from reference TRBV29-1 and TRBJ1-5, is SAVISQKPSRDICQRGTSLTIQCQVDSQVTMMFWYRQQPGQSLTLIATANQGSEATYESGFVIDKFPISRPNLTFSTLTVSNMSPEDSSIYLCSVGGGGQPQHFGDGTRLSIL.

This chain joins TRBV6-5 and TRBJ2-7; the D gene could be TRBD1 or TRBD2 (6 bases each). Germline V gives CDR1 MNHEY, CDR2 SVGAGI. This CDR3 spans 14 amino acids. V was shortened by 6 bases and J by 1 base, with 13 bases between the two germline ends. CDR3 loop: CASSLSGASYEQYF. The CDR3, as DNA: TGTGCCAGCAGCCTCTCGGGGGCTTCCTACGAGCAGTACTTC.

The CDR3 DNA reads TGCGCCAGCAGCTACCGGGACAGGGGAGAGACCCAGTACTTC. This sequence encodes CASSYRDRGETQYF. The rearrangement links TRBV5-1 to TRBJ2-5, with 10 nucleotides matching TRBD1. The J segment lost 4 bases and the V segment lost 3 bases, leaving 3 bases of the junction unmatched. The germline V gene has CDR1 SGHRS and CDR2 YFSETQ. This CDR3 has 14 residues.

The gene calls are TRBV11-2 and TRBJ1-4; TRBD1 aligns across 10 bases. CDR1 and CDR2 (germline): SGHAT, FQNNGV. CDR3 length: 15 residues. The ends lost 4 bases at V and 6 bases at J; junction bases unmatched: 5. CDR3: CASSSVTGGHEKLFF. The CDR3 coding sequence is TGTGCCAGCAGCTCAGTGACAGGGGGCCATGAAAAACTGTTTTTT.

Only one count was recorded for this clone. The CDR3 DNA follows: TGTGCCAGCAGCTCGTTGTCGCTAGGAAACAATGAGCAGTTCTTC. This translates into CASSSLSLGNNEQFF. The chain links TRBV5-6 to TRBJ2-1; D is undetermined. Germline V gene lookup returns CDR1 SGHDT and CDR2 YYEEEE. V was clipped by 3 bases and J by 5 bases, with 15 bases between them. This CDR3 contains 15 residues.

The chain has TRBV5-1 and TRBJ2-5; D possibly uses TRBD1 or TRBD2 (7 bases each). CDR3 size: 15 residues. Per the germline V gene, CDR1 is SGHRS and CDR2 is YFSETQ. Trimming pared 7 bases from V and 1 base from J, leaving 17 bases between. The CDR3 is CASGGRGGFQETQYF. CDR3 coding DNA: TGCGCCAGCGGTGGCAGGGGGGGTTTCCAAGAGACCCAGTACTTC.

CDR3 protein: CASSVDEVDTQYF. Here the CDR3 DNA reads TGTGCCAGCAGCGTAGATGAAGTGGATACGCAGTATTTT. The rearrangement links TRBV9 to TRBJ2-3; no reliable D call. V lost 0 bases, J lost 6 bases, and 8 bases lay in between. The CDR3 is 13 amino acids. Per the germline V gene, CDR1 is SGDLS and CDR2 is YYNGEE. Complete variable domain (other parts from reference TRBV9 and TRBJ2-3): DSGVTQTPKHLITATGQRVTLRCSPRSGDLSVYWYQQSLDQGLQFLIQYYNGEERAKGNILERFSAQQFPDLHSELNLSSLELGDSALYFCASSVDEVDTQYFGPGTRLTVL.

This clone has at least ten counts. V is TRBV29-1 and J is TRBJ1-2; 7 bases map to TRBD1. CDR1 is SQVTM and CDR2 is ANQGSEA in the germline V gene. This CDR3 has 14 residues. The J segment lost 4 bases and the V segment lost 6 bases, leaving 11 bases of the junction unmatched. CDR3 in amino acids: CSVGGDGQTYGYTF. The CDR3 DNA follows: TGCAGCGTAGGGGGCGATGGGCAGACCTATGGCTACACCTTC.

In its sample, this clone was seen many times. V usage is TRBV6-1 and J usage is TRBJ1-1, with 8 bases that match TRBD1. J gave up 8 bases and V 6 bases, and 5 bases lay outside the gene matches. Germline values: CDR1 MNHNS, CDR2 SASEGT. This CDR3 is built from 12 residues. DNA for the CDR3: TGTGCCAGCAGGGAACAGGGGGGGGAAGCTTTCTTT. Protein: CASREQGGEAFF.

CDR3 nucleotides: TGTGCCAGCAGCTTGGGGGGCGAACAAGAGACCCAGTACTTC. This sequence encodes CASSLGGEQETQYF. This chain joins TRBV5-4 and TRBJ2-5; D might be TRBD1 (5 bases). This CDR3 has 14 amino acids. The germline V gene has CDR1 SGHNT and CDR2 YYREEE (reference sequence). V was trimmed by 0 bases and J by 2 bases, leaving 8 bases between them. Based on the CDR3 plus reference TRBV5-4 and TRBJ2-5, the full variable domain is ETGVTQSPTHLIKTRGQQVTLRCSSQSGHNTVSWYQQALGQGPQFIFQYYREEENGRGNFPPRFSGLQFPNYSSELNVNALELDDSALYLCASSLGGEQETQYFGPGTRLLVL.

The chain employs TRBV5-4 and TRBJ2-7; 8 bases match TRBD2. Looked up from germline, CDR1 is SGHNT and CDR2 is YYREEE (reference sequence). The CDR3 is made up of 13 amino acids. The J segment lost 4 bases and the V segment lost 3 bases, leaving 3 bases of the junction unmatched. The CDR3: CASSSGGGYEQYF. The CDR3 DNA follows: TGTGCCAGCAGCTCCGGGGGGGGTTACGAGCAGTACTTC.

The rearrangement uses TRBV2 and TRBJ2-7, with D possibly matching TRBD1 (6 bases). CDR3 length: 13 residues. The germline V gene has CDR1 SNHLY and CDR2 FYNNEI. V lost 6 bases, J lost 7 bases, and 16 bases lay in between. CDR3 DNA sequence: TGTGCCAGCAGCCGCGAGAGGACAGCAGAGCAGTACTTC. Protein product: CASSRERTAEQYF.

CDR3 loop: CASRVAESSYNEQFF. The CDR3 DNA sequence: TGCGCCAGCAGAGTGGCCGAGAGCTCCTACAATGAGCAGTTCTTC. The chain uses TRBV5-1 and TRBJ2-1, with D uncertain. The ends were cut back, 5 bases at V and 0 bases at J, with 12 bases in the middle. The CDR3 loop spans 15 amino acids. In germline, CDR1 is SGHRS, CDR2 YFSETQ.

This clone was seen once. V and J are TRBV27 and TRBJ1-4; a weak D match, TRBD1 (5 bases). The CDR3 has 15 residues. Germline loops: CDR1 MNHEY, CDR2 SMNVEV (reference sequence). V was clipped by 8 bases and J by 4 bases, with 17 bases between them. DNA for the CDR3: TGTGCCAGCCCCCTTCGGGACCTTAGTAATGAAAAACTGTTTTTT. Translation: CASPLRDLSNEKLFF.

The chain employs TRBV27 and TRBJ2-6, with D unclear. V was pared by 0 bases and J by 4 bases, with 13 bases between. This CDR3 is built from 17 residues. Germline V gene data show CDR1 as MNHEY and CDR2 as SMNVEV (reference sequence). In nucleotides, the CDR3 is TGTGCCAGCAGTTTATCGTTTGAGGATCTCGGGGCCAACGTCCTGACTTTC. Translating it yields CASSLSFEDLGANVLTF.

The V call is TRBV29-1, the J call TRBJ1-1, with 8 bases aligning to TRBD1. The germline V gene encodes CDR1 SQVTM and CDR2 ANQGSEA. This CDR3 contains 15 residues. After removal of 7 bases from V and 4 bases from J, the junction contained 14 bases not matched to a gene. CDR3 sequence: CSAGRGPGGGTEAFF. As DNA, the CDR3 is TGCAGCGCGGGCAGGGGGCCCGGAGGAGGCACTGAAGCTTTCTTT. Supplemented by reference TRBV29-1 and TRBJ1-1, the full variable domain reads SAVISQKPSRDICQRGTSLTIQCQVDSQVTMMFWYRQQPGQSLTLIATANQGSEATYESGFVIDKFPISRPNLTFSTLTVSNMSPEDSSIYLCSAGRGPGGGTEAFFGQGTRLTVV.

The chain combines TRBV29-1 with TRBJ2-1; the match to TRBD2 covers 9 bases. CDR1 is SQVTM and CDR2 is ANQGSEA in the germline V gene. V dropped 5 bases and J dropped 3; count of bases not matched to a gene: 5. The CDR3 runs 14 residues. CDR3 bases: TGCAGCGTTATCTCTAGCGGGGACTACAATGAGCAGTTCTTC. It encodes CSVISSGDYNEQFF.

CDR3 sequence (DNA): TGTGCCAGCAGCTTGGGTGGCGGGACCTACGAGCAGTACTTC. Its translation: CASSLGGGTYEQYF. The chain uses TRBV5-4 and TRBJ2-7, with a possible D match to TRBD2 (6 bases). Deletions cut 0 bases from V and 2 bases from J, with 9 bases between. Germline CDR1 reads SGHNT; CDR2 reads YYREEE (reference sequence). This CDR3 region has 14 residues.

The chain joins TRBV20-1 to TRBJ2-5; D is undetermined. The length of the CDR3 is 11 residues. V was clipped by 6 bases and J by 2 bases, with 7 bases between them. CDR1 is DFQATT, CDR2 SNEGSKA, per germline (reference sequence). CDR3 in amino acids: CSADGQETQYF. The CDR3 DNA reads as TGCAGTGCAGATGGGCAAGAGACCCAGTACTTC.

The V and J genes are TRBV11-2 and TRBJ1-1, with 8 bases that match TRBD1. With V trimmed by 4 bases and J by 3 bases, 4 bases remained unmatched. The germline V gene encodes CDR1 SGHAT and CDR2 FQNNGV. The CDR3 is 14 residues long. Here the CDR3 reads CASSWGQVDTEAFF. The CDR3 region has the DNA TGTGCCAGCAGCTGGGGACAGGTTGACACTGAAGCTTTCTTT.

This chain uses TRBV5-4 with TRBJ1-3; D unresolved. CDR1 is SGHNT, CDR2 YYREEE, per germline (reference sequence). This CDR3 contains 15 residues. Trimming stripped 4 bases from V and 0 bases from J, with 11 bases between. The CDR3 loop reads CASSHDTYSGNTIYF. Here the CDR3 DNA reads TGTGCCAGCAGCCATGACACGTACTCTGGAAACACCATATATTTT.

This chain joins TRBV2 and TRBJ1-2; 9 bases fit TRBD1. The V segment lost 2 bases and the J segment 3 bases; nucleotides outside the gene matches: 4. The CDR3 runs to 15 residues. Germline values: CDR1 SNHLY, CDR2 FYNNEI. The chain's CDR3 is CASSESTGGDYGYTF. The DNA for the CDR3 is TGTGCCAGCAGTGAATCGACAGGGGGGGACTATGGCTACACCTTC.

The chain links TRBV2 to TRBJ2-1; TRBD1 agrees at 9 bases. V trimming: 1 base; J trimming: 4 bases; junction bases outside the gene matches: 5. The CDR3 runs 16 residues. Germline CDR1 reads SNHLY; CDR2 reads FYNNEI. The CDR3 spells CASSEVGTGQYNEQFF. CDR3 in DNA: TGTGCCAGCAGTGAAGTCGGGACAGGGCAGTACAATGAGCAGTTCTTC.

The chain employs TRBV19 and TRBJ2-5; D remains ambiguous. V lost 5 bases, J lost 0 bases, and 7 bases lay in between. Germline-derived CDR1 and CDR2 are LNHDA and SQIVND (reference sequence). This CDR3 region has 13 residues. The CDR3 is CASSHSDQETQYF. CDR3 sequence (DNA): TGTGCCAGTAGTCATTCAGACCAAGAGACCCAGTACTTC.